These 18 T cell receptor beta chains share one sample of origin, sequenced in a study of T and B cells in COVID-19 patients (dated by TCRdb to between 2020 and 2021). Genomic DNA extracted from blood was used in amounts of about 220-550 ng for amplification of TRB repertoires. The sequencer listed for this sample is Illumina MiSeq. TRB rearrangements were amplified by multiplex PCR with BIOMED2 TRB-A/B primer pools. The public sequencing data were trimmed at Q25 with fastp and processed into clonotypes with MiXCR by TCRdb, which kept only in-frame beta chains. When rows share a CDR3 protein, they turn into one entry using the most common DNA and genes. Counted in this sample were approximately 15,000 distinct CDR3 sequences; 25% to 30% of them appeared once. Over 1% of the sample is taken by the ten largest. Material for sequencing was blood. The receptors stem from a human donor who had recovered from COVID-19.

This clonotype turned up a few times. In nucleotides, the CDR3 is TGTGCCAGCAGCTTAGGACTAGCGGGAGTTGATACGGAGACCCAGTACTTC. It codes for CASSLGLAGVDTETQYF. This chain uses TRBV11-3 with TRBJ2-5; TRBD2 matches 12 bases. The CDR3 length is 17 residues. Germline CDR1 SGHNT, CDR2 YENEEA. The V segment lost 1 base and the J segment 5 bases; nucleotides outside the gene matches: 8.

This clonotype was seen only a few times. J is TRBJ2-1 and V is TRBV7-2, with TRBD2 matching 13 bases. The CDR3 runs 17 residues. J was trimmed by 1 base and V by 6 bases; bases with no gene match: 6. Germline V gene lookup returns CDR1 SGHTA and CDR2 FQGNSA. The CDR3 loop reads CASRETSGRQSYNEQFF. For the CDR3, the DNA is TGTGCCAGCAGGGAGACTAGCGGGAGGCAGTCCTACAATGAGCAGTTCTTC.

The chain is built from TRBV6-2 or TRBV6-3 and TRBJ2-3; 7 bases fit TRBD2. Trimming cost V 6 bases and J 0 bases; bases outside gene matches: 9. The CDR3 is 16 amino acids. Germline loops: CDR1 MNHEY, CDR2 SVGEGT. In nucleotides, the CDR3 is TGTGCCAGCAGAGGTGAAGCGGGGTATAGCACAGATACGCAGTATTTT. This codes for CASRGEAGYSTDTQYF.

This clonotype was detected only a few times. The chain has TRBV6-2 or TRBV6-3 and TRBJ2-7; 9 bases are a match to TRBD1. V trimming: 6 bases; J trimming: 6 bases; junction bases outside the gene matches: 15. The CDR3 has 16 residues. CDR1 is MNHEY, CDR2 SVGEGT, per germline. In DNA form, the CDR3 reads TGTGCCAGCAGCGAACATATCGGGACAGGGATACGCGAGCAGTACTTC. Translated, it gives CASSEHIGTGIREQYF.

This chain joins TRBV5-4 and TRBJ2-3; TRBD1 aligns across 7 bases. The CDR3 runs 16 residues. V shed 4 bases and J 2 bases; nucleotides not matched to a gene: 10. Germline lookup yields CDR1 SGHNT and CDR2 YYREEE (reference sequence). The CDR3 nucleotides are TGTGCCAGCAGCCCACGACAGGGCCTTTCCACAGATACGCAGTATTTT. Protein: CASSPRQGLSTDTQYF.

The chain joins TRBV19 to TRBJ1-5; no definite D call. V gave up 5 bases and J gave up 4 bases, with 12 bases separating them. The CDR3 is 14 residues long. CDR1 LNHDA and CDR2 SQIVND come from the germline V gene (reference sequence). The CDR3 bases are TGTGCCAGTAGTTTGAGGAGGAGAAATCAGCCCCAGCATTTT. This gives the protein CASSLRRRNQPQHF.

This clonotype has more than one count but fewer than ten. V and J are TRBV30 and TRBJ2-5; D is undetermined. Germline-derived CDR1 and CDR2 are GTSNPN and SVGIG (reference sequence). V was pared by 0 bases and J by 5 bases, with 10 bases between. The CDR3 has 13 amino acids. The CDR3 DNA sequence: TGTGCCTGGAGTGTGTGGAGTAGGGAGACCCAGTACTTC. Translating it yields CAWSVWSRETQYF.

The genes are TRBV27 and TRBJ1-1; D not certain. Germline lookup yields CDR1 MNHEY and CDR2 SMNVEV (reference sequence). This CDR3 spans 12 amino acids. V lost 6 bases and J lost 8, with 13 bases in between. The CDR3 nucleotides are TGTGCCAGCAGACCCGCGTGGGGAGAAGCTTTCTTT. Translated: CASRPAWGEAFF.

The chain joins TRBV5-1 to TRBJ2-7; TRBD1 agrees at 8 bases. Germline CDR1 SGHRS, CDR2 YFSETQ. This CDR3 region has 15 residues. J lost 3 bases, V lost 0 bases, and 5 bases had no gene match. CDR3 region: CASSLATGQDYEQYF. For the CDR3, the DNA is TGCGCCAGCAGCTTGGCCACGGGACAGGACTACGAGCAGTACTTC.

This chain uses TRBV5-1 with TRBJ1-1; D is ambiguous. Trimming cost V 1 base and J 1 base, with 8 bases left between them. This CDR3 is built from 14 residues. Germline V gene lookup returns CDR1 SGHRS and CDR2 YFSETQ. The CDR3 loop is CASSLHTENTEAFF. The CDR3 nucleotides read TGCGCCAGCAGCTTGCATACGGAGAACACTGAAGCTTTCTTT.

This clonotype rates as medium-sized. This chain links TRBV27 with TRBJ2-3; D is undetermined. The CDR3 extends over 14 amino acids. The germline V gene encodes CDR1 MNHEY and CDR2 SMNVEV (reference sequence). V was cut by 0 bases and J by 1 base, with 5 bases left in between. The DNA for the CDR3 is TGTGCCAGCAGTTTATCTCGGGGCACAGATACGCAGTATTTT. Translated: CASSLSRGTDTQYF.

This chain uses TRBV30 with TRBJ1-6; no clear D. The CDR3 has 16 residues. Germline-derived CDR1 and CDR2 are GTSNPN and SVGIG (reference sequence). V gave up 3 bases and J gave up 0 bases, with 12 bases separating them. This CDR3 is CAWRAPRDSYNSPLHF. The CDR3 nucleotides read TGTGCCTGGAGGGCACCGCGGGACTCCTATAATTCACCCCTCCACTTT.

This sequence joins TRBV7-6 and TRBJ2-1; unclear D gene. V gave up 5 bases and J gave up 7 bases, with 9 bases separating them. This CDR3 is 12 amino acids long. Germline CDR1 reads SGHVS; CDR2 reads FNYEAQ. The DNA of the CDR3 is TGTGCCAGCAGCCCTACGGTGAATGAGCAGTTCTTC. It yields the protein CASSPTVNEQFF.

The genes are TRBV19 and TRBJ1-5; 7 bases align to TRBD1. Germline V gives CDR1 LNHDA, CDR2 SQIVND (reference sequence). CDR3 length: 16 residues. The ends lost 4 bases at V and 6 bases at J; junction bases unmatched: 12. For the CDR3, the DNA is TGTGCCAGTAGTAAGGCAGGGGGATCAAGGGCTCAGCCCCAGCATTTT. Amino acid sequence: CASSKAGGSRAQPQHF.

By sample fraction, this clonotype is medium-sized. This chain joins TRBV19 and TRBJ1-4; D possibly corresponds to TRBD1 (6 bases). The CDR3 totals 12 residues. V gave up 7 bases and J gave up 7 bases, with 10 bases separating them. The germline V gene encodes CDR1 LNHDA and CDR2 SQIVND (reference sequence). The chain's CDR3 is CASTRGREKLFF. The CDR3 DNA reads TGTGCCAGTACCAGGGGTCGTGAAAAACTGTTTTTT.

The V call is TRBV19, the J call TRBJ2-7, with 8 bases lining up with TRBD2. The germline CDR1 and CDR2 sequences are LNHDA and SQIVND (reference sequence). The CDR3 loop spans 14 amino acids. The J segment lost 4 bases and the V segment lost 3 bases, leaving 5 bases of the junction unmatched. CDR3 DNA sequence: TGTGCCAGTAGTATGAAAAGCGGGGGTTACGAGCAGTACTTC. Residues: CASSMKSGGYEQYF.

V gene TRBV20-1 combines with J gene TRBJ2-1, with 10 nucleotides matching TRBD2. The CDR3 is 15 residues long. With V trimmed by 1 base and J by 4 bases, 4 bases remained unmatched. Germline CDR1 reads DFQATT; CDR2 reads SNEGSKA (reference sequence). The CDR3 reads CSARVTSGDYNEQFF. DNA for the CDR3: TGCAGTGCTAGAGTTACTAGCGGGGATTACAATGAGCAGTTCTTC.

The sample holds a few counts of this clonotype. The rearrangement uses TRBV18 and TRBJ1-1, with D maybe TRBD1 (5 bases). CDR1 KGHSH and CDR2 LQKENI come from the germline V gene. CDR3 length: 13 amino acids. V was clipped by 4 bases and J by 2 bases, with 8 bases between them. The DNA for the CDR3 is TGTGCCAGCTCACGACAGCCAAACACTGAAGCTTTCTTT. This sequence encodes CASSRQPNTEAFF.